This TCR beta chain is drawn from a study of cytomegalovirus exposure and HLA in healthy donors. Study-level findings and limits: Roughly even sequencing depth across donors was the assumption behind the presence/absence analyses. TCR beta V- and J-gene trimming, according to a later analysis, was linked to a missense DCLRE1C variant.

The PCR was carried out with 60 Vbeta primers and 13 Jbeta primers. Assay used: immunoSEQ multiplex PCR; TCRdb lists only in-frame clones, some missing. Of 110,000 to 150,000 clones detected, more than 70% appear once; the ten largest clones hold 4.5% to 6%. With respect to this clone: Its antigen is unidentified.

This CDR3 comprises 15 residues. The germline V and J ends were trimmed by 0 bases and 4 bases, with 12 bases remaining between them. Germline CDR1 SEHNR, CDR2 FQNEAQ (reference sequence). The TCR originated in a woman between 50 and 59 years old in good health and CMV-seronegative. The sample consisted of PBMCs. The chain carries TRBV7-9 and TRBJ1-2; TRBD1 might be the D (5 bases). The CDR3 sequence is CASSLASGGSYGYTF. The CDR3 coding sequence is TGTGCCAGCAGCTTAGCGTCGGGGGGAAGCTATGGCTACACCTTC.